Listed here are 30 T cell receptor delta chains from one sample, sequenced in a study of γδ T cells in repeated Plasmodium falciparum infection. Gammadelta T cells were flow-sorted from PBMC into Vgamma9/Vdelta2+ and Vdelta2-negative populations for bulk analysis. TCRdb applied CATT to the multiplex PCR reads for clone calling. The sample includes roughly 86,000 delta-chain clones, 1.4% of them seen just once. Sequenced sample: gamma-delta T cells from blood. The receptors stem from a pool of human donors (malaria-infected and uninfected, not separated).

This clone was counted ten times or more. The protein TCRdb lists belongs to a much larger clone and differs from this DNA's translation at residue 14, which points to a read error; the protein shown is made from the DNA. This chain joins TRDV2 and TRDJ1; 12 bases fit TRDD3. The V and J ends lost 0 bases and 2 bases, in that order; junction bases with no gene match: 15. The germline V gene has CDR1 GEAIGNYY and CDR2 EKD. CDR3 length: 20 residues. Here the CDR3 reads CACDTLTGGYPDRVTDKLIF. For the CDR3, the DNA is TGTGCCTGTGACACCCTTACTGGGGGATACCCCGACAGAGTGACCGATAAACTCATCTTT.

This clone was observed many times. With a far larger clone one base away, a read error is the likely cause. The identical CDR3 is also encoded by other nucleotide sequences in the sample. The genes are TRDV1 and TRDJ1; possible D gene TRDD2, 5 bases. TCRdb leaves out the J gene; it was filled in here by matching the DNA to germline. The CDR3 spans 15 residues. In germline, CDR1 is TSWWSYY, CDR2 QGS. Trimming left V 6 bases short and J 0 bases short, with 14 bases between. The CDR3 region has the DNA TGTGCTCTTGGAGATAGACCCTTCTACACCGATAAACTCATCTTT. It is translated as CALGDRPFYTDKLIF.

This clone has only a few counts. A read error likely explains why the TCRdb protein, taken from a much larger clone, differs from this DNA's translation at residue 5; the protein shown is translated from the DNA. The chain employs TRAV14/DV4 and TRDJ1; 10 bases agree with TRDD3. Assignment of the J gene here rests on matching the DNA to germline, because TCRdb gives none. Losses at the gene ends were 4 bases for V and 10 bases for J; bases not matched to a gene: 24. This CDR3 comprises 19 residues. Per the germline V gene, CDR1 is TSDPSYG and CDR2 is QGSYDQQN (reference sequence). The CDR3 DNA follows: TGTGCAATGAGAGGGGGTGATTCTCGTTACTGGGGGATCCCGCGGGGACTCATCTTT. As protein: CAMRGGDSRYWGIPRGLIF.

As for this clone: TCRdb attributes to this sequence the protein of a much larger clone, which differs from the DNA translation at residue 3; a read error is likely, and the protein displayed is translated from the DNA. V is TRDV2 and J is TRDJ3, with 9 bases aligning to TRDD3. The CDR3 length is 18 residues. Germline V gives CDR1 GEAIGNYY, CDR2 EKD. The CDR3 DNA reads TGTGCCCGTGACACCGTACTGGGGGACTCCTGGGACACCCGACAGATGTTTTTC. It specifies CARDTVLGDSWDTRQMFF.

This clone has just a few counts. This probably arose from a read error, given a far larger clone one base away. The sample contains more than one DNA sequence encoding this CDR3. The rearrangement uses TRDV3 and TRDJ1, with D possibly being TRDD3 (5 bases). The J gene is not listed in TCRdb, so it was assigned here from a DNA match to germline. Germline V gene data show CDR1 as TVYSNPD and CDR2 as GDNSRS (reference sequence). The CDR3 totals 16 residues. The V and J ends lost 0 bases and 0 bases respectively, with 17 bases between them. CDR3 protein: CAFSGGGYSYTDKLIF. Written as DNA, the CDR3 is TGTGCCTTTAGCGGAGGGGGGTACTCCTACACCGATAAACTCATCTTT.

Only a few counts were recorded for this clone. TCRdb attributes to this sequence the protein of a much larger clone, which differs from the DNA translation at residue 6; a read error is likely, and the protein displayed is translated from the DNA. The chain recombines TRDV2 with TRDJ1, with 10 bases matching TRDD3. No J gene was available from TCRdb, and it was assigned here by a germline match of the DNA. The J segment lost 1 base and the V segment lost 0 bases, leaving 13 bases of the junction unmatched. The V gene's germline CDR1 is GEAIGNYY and CDR2 EKD. There are 19 residues in the CDR3. CDR3 DNA sequence: TGTGCCTGTGACACCGCACTCCTAGCGGGGGATACGGGCACCGATAAACTCATCTTT. Translation gives CACDTALLAGDTGTDKLIF.

This clone has ten or more counts. TCRdb's listed protein matches a much larger clone and diverges from this DNA's translation at residue 16, likely through a read error; the protein shown comes from the DNA. There is no J gene call, but TRDV2 is given as the V gene; the tabulated D call, TRDD3, remains unverified against the DNA. Looked up from germline, CDR1 is GEAIGNYY and CDR2 is EKD. The CDR3 spans 18 residues. The CDR3 DNA reads as TGTGCCTGTGACACCGGTTGGACCAACTCCTGGGACACCCGACAGACGTTTTTC. This sequence encodes CACDTGWTNSWDTRQTFF.

The table lists this clone with a few counts. Given a far larger clone just one base away, this is likely a sequencing read error. Other DNA sequences within the sample encode an identical CDR3. This chain joins TRDV1 and TRDJ1; 11 bases map to TRDD3. This CDR3 comprises 19 residues. With V trimmed by 3 bases and J by 2 bases, 14 bases remained unmatched. Germline V gene sequence: CDR1 TSWWSYY, CDR2 QGS. CDR3 DNA sequence: TGTGCTCTTGGGGAGCTCCTAGGTGGGGGATACGCTTGGACCGATAAACTCATCTTT. Protein product: CALGELLGGGYAWTDKLIF.

This clone was detected only a few times. TCRdb records a much larger clone's protein for this DNA, with a difference at residue 14 that likely arises from a read error; the protein given is the translation of the DNA. Here the CDR3 DNA reads TGTGCCTTTATACCCCGACACTGGGGGAGCGAAGAGGATAGACTCATCTTT. Protein: CAFIPRHWGSEEDRLIF. J is TRDJ1 and V is TRDV3, with TRDD3 identical over 9 bases. There are 17 residues in the CDR3. Looked up from germline, CDR1 is TVYSNPD and CDR2 is GDNSRS (reference sequence).

In regard to this clone: It differs at one base from a far larger clone, so likely a read error. Within the sample, other DNA sequences also encode this same CDR3. The chain is built from TRDV1 and TRDJ1; TRDD3 is a possible D gene (5 bases). This CDR3 is 19 amino acids long. V lost 5 bases and J lost 0, with 25 bases in between. Per the germline V gene, CDR1 is TSWWSYY and CDR2 is QGS. The CDR3: CALGNWSRVLEGNTDKLIF. In DNA form, the CDR3 reads TGTGCTCTTGGGAACTGGAGCCGCGTTCTGGAGGGGAACACCGATAAACTCATCTTT.

In this sample, this clone turned up a few times. A far larger clone is one nucleotide away, so this likely arose from a read error. This CDR3 is also generated by other DNA sequences in the sample. The chain combines TRDV2 with TRDJ3, with 12 positions matching TRDD3. The J gene comes from matching the DNA to germline here; TCRdb lacks it. Germline lookup yields CDR1 GEAIGNYY and CDR2 EKD. Trimming cost V 3 bases and J 0 bases; bases outside gene matches: 5. CDR3 size: 19 residues. In DNA form, the CDR3 reads TGTGCCTGTGACGTGCTGGGGGATACGAGCTCCTGGGACACCCGACAGATGTTTTTC. This gives the protein CACDVLGDTSSWDTRQMFF.

This clone was seen only a few times. The TCRdb record carries a much larger clone's protein, which differs from this DNA's translation at residue 18; a read error is the likely cause, and the protein listed here is the DNA translation. The V gene is TRDV1, but the J gene lacks a call; the table's D call, TRDD3, was not checked against the DNA. CDR1 is TSWWSYY, CDR2 QGS, per germline. The CDR3 totals 19 residues. The CDR3 nucleotides are TGTGCTCTTGGGGAACTATCCTACCAGGGGGATAGCTACACCGATAAACTCACCTTT. It translates to CALGELSYQGDSYTDKLTF.

This clone was counted a few times. TCRdb pairs this DNA with a much larger clone's protein that differs at residue 14, likely a read error; the protein shown was translated from the DNA. The chain combines TRDV2 with TRDJ3, with D maybe TRDD3 (6 bases). This CDR3 is built from 16 residues. Germline CDR1 reads GEAIGNYY; CDR2 reads EKD. The CDR3 protein is CACDLLGSWDTRQTFF. In nucleotides, the CDR3 is TGTGCCTGTGACCTACTGGGCTCCTGGGACACCCGACAGACGTTTTTC.

On this clone itself: TCRdb attributes to this sequence the protein of a much larger clone, which differs from the DNA translation at residue 8; a read error is likely, and the protein displayed is translated from the DNA. The V call is TRDV2, the J call TRDJ2; D possibly corresponds to TRDD3 (6 bases). The J gene was missing in TCRdb and was found by matching the end of the DNA to germline. The germline gives CDR1 GEAIGNYY, CDR2 EKD. The CDR3 has 16 residues. Deletions cut 1 base from V and 0 bases from J, with 11 bases between. The CDR3 coding sequence is TGTGCCTGTGACACGAAGGGGGGAGCTTTGACAGCACAACTCTTCTTT. Its translation: CACDTKGGALTAQLFF.

This clone was seen a few times. A far bigger clonotype differs at one base, so this is likely a read error. The sample has other DNA sequences that encode this CDR3 too. The chain links TRDV2 to TRDJ1; TRDD3 matches at 8 bases. The J gene was missing in TCRdb and was found by matching the end of the DNA to germline. The CDR3 consists of 14 residues. The germline V gene encodes CDR1 GEAIGNYY and CDR2 EKD. V dropped 3 bases and J dropped 3; count of bases not matched to a gene: 5. The CDR3 coding sequence is TGTGCCTGTGACCTATTGGGGGATCCCGATAAACTCATCTTT. It is translated as CACDLLGDPDKLIF.

With regard to this clone: A far larger clone is one nucleotide away, so this likely arose from a read error. Within the sample, other DNA sequences also encode this same CDR3. The chain carries TRDV1 and TRDJ1; D perhaps matches TRDD3 (6 bases). TCRdb offers no J gene call, so here the DNA was matched to germline to obtain one. Germline loops: CDR1 TSWWSYY, CDR2 QGS. The CDR3 extends over 17 amino acids. This chain's CDR3 is CALGERTGIFVQTKLIF. CDR3 in DNA: TGCGCTCTTGGGGAACGAACTGGGATTTTCGTTCAAACCAAACTCATCTTT.

This clone was found many times. This chain links TRDV1 with TRDJ1, with D maybe TRDD3 (5 bases). V dropped 1 base and J dropped 2 bases, with 29 bases sitting between them. This CDR3 contains 21 residues. CDR1 is TSWWSYY, CDR2 QGS, per germline. CDR3 in DNA: TGTGCTCTTGGGGAACGGCTAATATGCTCCGTACAATTAGGGGAGACCGATAAACTCATCTTT. It yields the protein CALGERLICSVQLGETDKLIF.

This clone appeared a few times. This chain joins TRDV1 and TRDJ1; 13 nucleotides line up with TRDD3. In the absence of a J gene in TCRdb, the DNA was matched to germline to assign it here. The CDR3 is 24 amino acids. Germline V lookup: CDR1 TSWWSYY, CDR2 QGS. V lost 4 bases, J lost 0 bases, and 26 bases stayed unmatched. This chain's CDR3 is CALGALFPTRYWGIRGGYTDKLIF. DNA for the CDR3: TGTGCTCTTGGGGCGCTATTTCCTACCAGGTACTGGGGGATACGCGGGGGGTACACCGATAAACTCATCTTT.

This clone was seen a few times. The protein that TCRdb holds for this DNA derives from a much larger clone and differs from the translated DNA at residue 10, which likely indicates a read error; the protein shown here is translated from the DNA. V usage is TRDV1 and J usage is TRDJ2; 8 nucleotides align to TRDD2. The CDR3 is 22 residues long. V shed 4 bases and J 0 bases; nucleotides not matched to a gene: 22. Germline loops: CDR1 TSWWSYY, CDR2 QGS. In DNA, the CDR3 is TGTGCTCTTGGGGCGACGGCCTTCCTAGGCTTCATTACTTTTCCTTTGACAGCACAACTCTTCTTT. Residues: CALGATAFLGFITFPLTAQLFF.

A note on this clone: TCRdb has a much larger clone's protein, which differs at residue 17 from the translation of this DNA, likely because of a read error; what is shown is the protein translated from the DNA. No J gene was assigned, while the V gene was called as TRDV2; TRDD3 is taken as the D call from the table, unchecked against the DNA. The CDR3 is made up of 19 amino acids. Germline V gives CDR1 GEAIGNYY, CDR2 EKD. The CDR3 nucleotides are TGTGCCTGTGACCCCCTGCGTACTGGGGGCCCCACCGCCTCCGATAAACCCATCTTT. The encoded protein is CACDPLRTGGPTASDKPIF.

This clone was counted ten times or more. V is TRDV1 and J is TRDJ1, with D perhaps matching TRDD3 (5 bases). The J gene comes from matching the DNA to germline here; TCRdb lacks it. The CDR3 covers 22 residues. Germline CDR1 TSWWSYY, CDR2 QGS. V lost 1 base and J lost 2, with 32 bases in between. DNA of the CDR3: TGTGCTCTTGGGGAACCCCTTTCAACGCCTATACTGGCCTGGACCGGGACCGATAAACTCATCTTT. Translation gives CALGEPLSTPILAWTGTDKLIF.

This clone was observed a handful of times. A far larger clone lies a single base away; this is likely a read error. The same CDR3 is also encoded by other DNA sequences in this sample. The chain links TRDV1 to TRDJ1, with 13 bases identical to TRDD3. The J gene was not available in TCRdb and was assigned here by matching the DNA to germline segments. There are 23 residues in the CDR3. The germline V gene has CDR1 TSWWSYY and CDR2 QGS. CDR3 nucleotide sequence: TGTGCTCTTGGGGAACAGCCTTGTACTGGGGGATACGCTGATGTGCTGTACACCGACAAACTCATCTTT. It codes for CALGEQPCTGGYADVLYTDKLIF.

Remarks on this clone: TCRdb lists the protein of a much larger clone for this DNA, which differs at residue 15, so this is likely a read error; the protein given here is translated from the DNA itself. The chain has TRDV1 and TRDJ1; 8 bases align to TRDD3. The J gene is absent in TCRdb and was assigned here via DNA matching to germline. The CDR3 has 19 residues. The germline CDR1 and CDR2 sequences are TSWWSYY and QGS. The CDR3 sequence: CALGELSYQGDSYTGKLIF. The CDR3 DNA sequence: TGTGCTCTTGGGGAACTATCCTACCAGGGGGATAGCTACACCGGTAAACTCATCTTT.

In its sample, this clone was seen a few times. TCRdb's protein for this DNA is that of a much larger clone and differs from the translation at residue 9, likely a read error; the protein shown is the DNA translation. This sequence joins TRDV1 and TRDJ1, with D possibly matching TRDD3 (10 bases). As TCRdb names no J gene, one was assigned here on the basis of a DNA match to germline. CDR1 TSWWSYY and CDR2 QGS come from the germline V gene. V lost 3 bases, J lost 3 bases, and 32 bases lay in between. CDR3 size: 21 residues. CDR3 sequence reads: CALGDPFLPLLGGYEADKLIF. The CDR3 coding sequence is TGTGCTCTTGGGGATCCCTTCCTACCGTTGTTGGGGGGATACGAGGCCGATAAACTCATCTTT.

This clone was detected many times. TCRdb's protein, taken from a much larger clone, differs from this DNA's translation at residue 16, likely owing to a read error; the protein displayed comes from the DNA. The V and J genes are TRDV1 and TRDJ1, with D perhaps assigned TRDD2 or TRDD3 (6 bases each). This CDR3 comprises 21 residues. Germline V gene sequence: CDR1 TSWWSYY, CDR2 QGS. Trimming removed 4 bases at V and 3 bases at J, with 33 bases between. The DNA for the CDR3 is TGTGCTCTTGGGGGGCACAGAGGTCCTACGCCCTGGGGAGAGTACGCCGATAAACTCATCTTT. Encoded protein: CALGGHRGPTPWGEYADKLIF.

This clone was seen many times. For this DNA, TCRdb reports the protein of a much larger clone, which diverges at residue 13, most likely from a read error; the protein presented here is translated directly from the DNA. The chain uses TRDV1 and TRDJ1, with 9 bases that match TRDD3. Germline V lookup: CDR1 TSWWSYY, CDR2 QGS. The CDR3 contains 18 residues. Trimming took 0 bases from V and 7 from J; bases not matched to a gene: 15. The CDR3: CALGELSYWGTPHSKLIF. CDR3 nucleotides: TGTGCTCTTGGGGAACTGTCCTACTGGGGGACCCCCCATAGTAAACTCATCTTT.

The table lists this clone with many counts. The TCRdb protein, from a much larger clone, departs from this DNA's translation at residue 6, likely by read error; the protein shown derives from the DNA. The J gene is TRDJ1, the V gene TRDV2; no reliable D call. The CDR3 is 17 amino acids. V lost 0 bases to trimming and J lost 0 bases, with 16 bases between them. CDR1 is GEAIGNYY, CDR2 EKD, per germline. Written as DNA, the CDR3 is TGTGCCTGTGACACCATGTCCTCTCCGGGGTACACCGATAAACTCATCTTT. The encoded protein is CACDTMSSPGYTDKLIF.

Turning to this clone: The TCRdb protein comes from a much larger clone and disagrees with this DNA's translation at residue 5, likely due to a read error; the protein given here is derived from the DNA. The chain uses TRDV1 and TRDJ1; the D gene is possibly TRDD3 (6 bases). The CDR3 sequence is 14 residues long. Germline CDR1 and CDR2: TSWWSYY and QGS. The chain's CDR3 is CALGKLRYADKLIF. In DNA form, the CDR3 reads TGTGCTCTTGGGAAACTTCGATACGCCGATAAACTCATCTTT.

This clone was detected a few times. This may be a read error: a much more frequent sequence differs by one nucleotide. Other nucleotide sequences from this sample produce the same CDR3. The V call is TRDV1, the J call TRDJ1, with TRDD2 matching 9 bases. This CDR3 has 25 residues. The germline CDR1 and CDR2 sequences are TSWWSYY and QGS. CDR3 in amino acids: CALGELPIKGAFLRLRGVYTDKLIF. The DNA for the CDR3 is TGTGCTCTCGGGGAACTTCCCATTAAAGGGGCCTTCCTACGTCTAAGGGGAGTCTACACCGATAAACTCATCTTT.

In regard to this clone: This DNA's translation differs at residue 13 from TCRdb's protein, which comes from a much larger clone; a read error is likely, and the protein shown is translated from the DNA. The V and J genes are TRDV2 and TRDJ1, with a tentative D call TRDD3 (5 bases). Germline matching of the DNA provided the J gene here, since TCRdb leaves it blank. Germline values: CDR1 GEAIGNYY, CDR2 EKD. This CDR3 contains 19 residues. Trimming shortened V by 0 bases and J by 1 base, and 23 bases separated the two germline ends. The CDR3 nucleotides are TGTGCCTGTGACACCCTAAAAGTGGGATTGCGACCCTGCACCGATAAACTCATCTTT. It specifies CACDTLKVGLRPCTDKLIF.